This TCR beta chain is drawn from a study of T cell responses to AZD1222 COVID-19 vaccine. Overall study: Samples with a second dose at about 4 or about 12 weeks were pooled together. Study-level points and caveats: Clonal diversity may have been underestimated, and the donors were mostly white British, with more females than males. None of the repertoires were sampled until the peak T cell response had passed. Spike-specific TCR breadth and depth both grew after two AZD1222 doses.

Germline CDR1 is SEHNR and CDR2 is FQNEAQ (reference sequence). The junction had 9 bases not matched to a gene; V was cut back by 1 base and J by 5 bases. The CDR3 totals 17 residues. Profiling relied on immunoSEQ multiplex PCR, and the TCRdb table lists in-frame clones only, not all of them. This sample yields some 140,000 clones, of which around 90% are seen a single time; about 3% belongs to the top ten. Note on this clone: The antigen is not known.

Specimen: peripheral blood, collected on day 0 of AZD1222 vaccination. The clonotype comes from an adult in good health. The rearrangement joins TRBV7-9 to TRBJ2-3; 10 nucleotides align to TRBD2. The CDR3 spells CASSLVLGTSERDTQYF. DNA for the CDR3: TGTGCCAGCAGCTTAGTTCTCGGGACTAGCGAGAGAGATACGCAGTATTTT.